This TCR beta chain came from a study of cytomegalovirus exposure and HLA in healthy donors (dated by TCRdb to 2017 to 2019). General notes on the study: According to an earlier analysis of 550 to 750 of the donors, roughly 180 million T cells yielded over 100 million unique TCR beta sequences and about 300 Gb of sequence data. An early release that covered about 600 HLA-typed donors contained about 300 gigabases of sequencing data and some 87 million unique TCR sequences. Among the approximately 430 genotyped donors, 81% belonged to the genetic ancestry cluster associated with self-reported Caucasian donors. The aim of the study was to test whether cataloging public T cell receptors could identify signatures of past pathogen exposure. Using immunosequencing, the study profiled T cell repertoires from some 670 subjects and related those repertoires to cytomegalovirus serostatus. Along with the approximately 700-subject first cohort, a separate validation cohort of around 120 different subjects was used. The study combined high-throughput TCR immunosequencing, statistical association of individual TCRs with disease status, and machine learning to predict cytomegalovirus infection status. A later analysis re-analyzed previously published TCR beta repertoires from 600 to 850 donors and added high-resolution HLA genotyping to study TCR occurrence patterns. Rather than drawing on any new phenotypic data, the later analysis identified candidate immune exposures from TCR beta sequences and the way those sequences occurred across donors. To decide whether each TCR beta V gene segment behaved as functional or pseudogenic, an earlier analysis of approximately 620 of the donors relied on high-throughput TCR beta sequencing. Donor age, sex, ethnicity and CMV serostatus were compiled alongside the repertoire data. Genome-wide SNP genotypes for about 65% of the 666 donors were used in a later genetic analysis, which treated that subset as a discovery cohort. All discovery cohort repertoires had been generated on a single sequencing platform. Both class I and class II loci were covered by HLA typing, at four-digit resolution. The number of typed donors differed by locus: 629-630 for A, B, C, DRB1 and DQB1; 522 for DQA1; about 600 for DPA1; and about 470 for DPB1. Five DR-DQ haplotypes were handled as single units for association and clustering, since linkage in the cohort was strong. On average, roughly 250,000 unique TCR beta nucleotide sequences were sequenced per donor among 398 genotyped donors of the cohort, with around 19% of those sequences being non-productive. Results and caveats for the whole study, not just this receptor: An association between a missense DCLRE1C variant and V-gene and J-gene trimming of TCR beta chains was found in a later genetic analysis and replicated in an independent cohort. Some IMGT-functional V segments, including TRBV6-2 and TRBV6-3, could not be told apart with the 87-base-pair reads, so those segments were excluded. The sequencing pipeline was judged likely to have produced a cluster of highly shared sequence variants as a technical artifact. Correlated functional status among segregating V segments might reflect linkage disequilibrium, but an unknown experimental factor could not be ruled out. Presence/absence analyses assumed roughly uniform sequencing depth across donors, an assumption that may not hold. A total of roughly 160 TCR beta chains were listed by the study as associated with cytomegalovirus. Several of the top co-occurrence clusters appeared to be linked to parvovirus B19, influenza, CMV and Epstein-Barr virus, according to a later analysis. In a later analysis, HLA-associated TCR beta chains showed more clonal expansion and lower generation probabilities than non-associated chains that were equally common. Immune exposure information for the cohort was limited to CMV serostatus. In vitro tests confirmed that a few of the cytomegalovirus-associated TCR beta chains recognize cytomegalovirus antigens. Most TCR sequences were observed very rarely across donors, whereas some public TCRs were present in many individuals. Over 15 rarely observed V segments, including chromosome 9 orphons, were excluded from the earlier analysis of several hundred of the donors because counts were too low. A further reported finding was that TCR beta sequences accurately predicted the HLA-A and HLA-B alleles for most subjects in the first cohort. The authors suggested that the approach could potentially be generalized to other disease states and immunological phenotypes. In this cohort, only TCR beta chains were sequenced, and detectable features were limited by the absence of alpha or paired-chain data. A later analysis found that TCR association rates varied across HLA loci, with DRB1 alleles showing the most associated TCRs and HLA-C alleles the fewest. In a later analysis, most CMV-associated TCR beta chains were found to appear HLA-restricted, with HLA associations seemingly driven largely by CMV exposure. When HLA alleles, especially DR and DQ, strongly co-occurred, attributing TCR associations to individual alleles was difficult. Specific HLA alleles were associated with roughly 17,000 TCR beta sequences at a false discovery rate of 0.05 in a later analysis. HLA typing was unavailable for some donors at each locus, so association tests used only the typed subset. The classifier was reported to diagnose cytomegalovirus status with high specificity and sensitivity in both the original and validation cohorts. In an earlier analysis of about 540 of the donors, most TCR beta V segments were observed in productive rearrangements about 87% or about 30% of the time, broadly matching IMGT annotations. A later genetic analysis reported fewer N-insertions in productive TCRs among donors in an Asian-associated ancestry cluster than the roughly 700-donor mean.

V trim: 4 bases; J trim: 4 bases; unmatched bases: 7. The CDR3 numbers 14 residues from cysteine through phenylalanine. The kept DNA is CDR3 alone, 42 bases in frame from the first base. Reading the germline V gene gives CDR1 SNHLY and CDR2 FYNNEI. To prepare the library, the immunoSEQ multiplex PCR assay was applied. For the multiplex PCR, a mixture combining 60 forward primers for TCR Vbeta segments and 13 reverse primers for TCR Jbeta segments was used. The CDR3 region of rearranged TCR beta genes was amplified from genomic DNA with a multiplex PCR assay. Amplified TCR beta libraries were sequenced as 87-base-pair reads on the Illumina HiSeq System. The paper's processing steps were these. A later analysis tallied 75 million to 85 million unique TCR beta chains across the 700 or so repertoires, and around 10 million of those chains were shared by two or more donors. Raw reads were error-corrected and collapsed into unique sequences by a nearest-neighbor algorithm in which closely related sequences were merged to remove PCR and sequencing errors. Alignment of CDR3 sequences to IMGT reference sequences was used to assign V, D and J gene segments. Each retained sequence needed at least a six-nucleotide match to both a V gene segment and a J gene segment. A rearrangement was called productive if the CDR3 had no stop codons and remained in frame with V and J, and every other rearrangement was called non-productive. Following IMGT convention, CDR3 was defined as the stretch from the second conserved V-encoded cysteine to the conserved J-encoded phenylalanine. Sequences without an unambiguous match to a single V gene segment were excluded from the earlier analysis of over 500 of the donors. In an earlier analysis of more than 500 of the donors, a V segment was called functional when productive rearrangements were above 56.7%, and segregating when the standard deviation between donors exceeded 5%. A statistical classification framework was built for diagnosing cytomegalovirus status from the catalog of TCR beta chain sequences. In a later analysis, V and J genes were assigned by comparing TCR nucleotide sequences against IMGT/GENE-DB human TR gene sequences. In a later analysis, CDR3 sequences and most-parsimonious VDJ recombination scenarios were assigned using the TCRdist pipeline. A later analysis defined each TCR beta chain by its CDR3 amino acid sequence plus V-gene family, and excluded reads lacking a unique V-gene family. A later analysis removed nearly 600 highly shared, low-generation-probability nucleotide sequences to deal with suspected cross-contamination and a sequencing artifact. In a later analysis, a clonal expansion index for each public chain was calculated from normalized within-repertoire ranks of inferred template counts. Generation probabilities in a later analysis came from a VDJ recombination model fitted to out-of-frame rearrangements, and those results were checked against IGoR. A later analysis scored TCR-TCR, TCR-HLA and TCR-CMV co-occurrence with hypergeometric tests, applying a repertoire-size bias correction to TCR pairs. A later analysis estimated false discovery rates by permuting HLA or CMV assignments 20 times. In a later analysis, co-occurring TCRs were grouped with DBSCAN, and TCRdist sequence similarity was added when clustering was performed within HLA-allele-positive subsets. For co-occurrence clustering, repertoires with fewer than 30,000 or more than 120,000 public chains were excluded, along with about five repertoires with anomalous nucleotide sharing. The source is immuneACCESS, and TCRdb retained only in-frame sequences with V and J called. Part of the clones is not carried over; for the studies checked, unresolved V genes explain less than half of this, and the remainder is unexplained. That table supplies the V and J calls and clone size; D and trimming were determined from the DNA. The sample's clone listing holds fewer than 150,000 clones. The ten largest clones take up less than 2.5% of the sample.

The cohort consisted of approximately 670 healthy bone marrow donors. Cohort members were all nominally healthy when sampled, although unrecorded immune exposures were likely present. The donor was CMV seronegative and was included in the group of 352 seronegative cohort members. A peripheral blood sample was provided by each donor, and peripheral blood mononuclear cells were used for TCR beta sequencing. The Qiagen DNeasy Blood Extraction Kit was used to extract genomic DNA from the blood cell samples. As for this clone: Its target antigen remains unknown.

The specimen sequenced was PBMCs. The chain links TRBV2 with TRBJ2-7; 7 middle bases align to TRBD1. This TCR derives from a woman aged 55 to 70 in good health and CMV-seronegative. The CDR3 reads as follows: CASSGQGVQYEQYF. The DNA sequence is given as TGTGCCAGCAGTGGTCAGGGGGTTCAGTACGAGCAGTACTTC.